Below, 11 T cell receptor beta chains from the same sample are listed, as sequenced in a study of shared clonotypes between healthy human individuals. Here immunoSEQ multiplex PCR was the method, and the copy in TCRdb shows in-frame clones only, minus some. The top ten hold 0.39% of the sample, which has millions of clones, 93% seen once. The source material was naive CD4+ T cells from PBMCs. Stated subset: CD45RA+ positively selected. All receptors derive from a man younger than 35 in good health. Some clones in this sample may be carry-over from other donors' samples.

The chain carries TRBV7-9 and TRBJ1-4; D gene unclear. The CDR3 runs 16 residues. CDR1 is SEHNR and CDR2 is FQNEAQ in the germline V gene (reference sequence). Trimming pared 3 bases from V and 6 bases from J, leaving 17 bases between. The CDR3 sequence is CASSLWTGRFHEKLFF. CDR3 sequence (DNA): TGTGCCAGCAGCTTGTGGACTGGGAGGTTTCATGAAAAACTGTTTTTT. Complete variable domain (other parts from reference TRBV7-9 and TRBJ1-4): DTGVSQNPRHKITKRGQNVTFRCDPISEHNRLYWYRQTLGQGPEFLTYFQNEAQLEKSRLLSDRFSAERPKGSFSTLEIQRTEQGDSAMYLCASSLWTGRFHEKLFFGSGTQLSVL.

The chain joins TRBV5-1 to TRBJ2-5, with TRBD1 as a possible D gene (6 bases). The germline gives CDR1 SGHRS, CDR2 YFSETQ. This CDR3 region has 14 residues. Trimming shortened V by 4 bases and J by 5 bases, and 15 bases separated the two germline ends. DNA for the CDR3: TGCGCCAGCAGCGCCCTAGAGGGGGTCGAGACCCAGTACTTC. Protein: CASSALEGVETQYF.

The rearrangement joins TRBV9 to TRBJ2-5; no firm D call. V was trimmed by 0 bases and J by 10 bases, leaving 13 bases between them. The length of the CDR3 is 13 residues. Germline assignment: CDR1 SGDLS and CDR2 YYNGEE. This chain's CDR3 is CASSVDLLRDQYF. The CDR3 nucleotides read TGTGCCAGCAGCGTAGATCTCCTTAGGGACCAGTACTTC.

The chain recombines TRBV6-1 with TRBJ2-7; 8 nucleotides match TRBD2. CDR3 size: 14 residues. The germline V gene encodes CDR1 MNHNS and CDR2 SASEGT. V trimming: 6 bases; J trimming: 6 bases; junction bases outside the gene matches: 10. The CDR3 nucleotides read TGTGCCAGCAGCCCCCTAGCGGGTGTCGCCGAGCAGTACTTC. It is translated as CASSPLAGVAEQYF.

V usage is TRBV30 and J usage is TRBJ2-7; D not certain. The germline V and J ends were trimmed by 1 base and 1 base, with 8 bases remaining between them. CDR3 length equals 13 residues. Germline CDR1 is GTSNPN and CDR2 is SVGIG (reference sequence). The CDR3 loop reads CAWSEAASYEQYF. CDR3 DNA: TGTGCCTGGAGTGAGGCGGCTTCCTACGAGCAGTACTTC. Drawing the rest from reference TRBV30 and TRBJ2-7, the complete variable domain is SQTIHQWPATLVQPVGSPLSLECTVEGTSNPNLYWYRQAAGRGLQLLFYSVGIGQISSEVPQNLSASRPQDRQFILSSKKLLLSDSGFYLCAWSEAASYEQYFGPGTRLTVT.

Points on this clone: The same CDR3 can be traced to other DNA sequences in this sample. The chain joins TRBV29-1 to TRBJ1-5; 10 positions match TRBD1. V shed 7 bases, J shed 6 bases, and the junction held 6 bases outside the gene matches. This CDR3 region has 13 residues. Germline V gives CDR1 SQVTM, CDR2 ANQGSEA. The CDR3 region has the DNA TGCAGCGCAGGACAGGGGGTGGGTCAGCCCCAGCATTTT. It is translated as CSAGQGVGQPQHF.

J is TRBJ1-4 and V is TRBV4-3; D is uncertain. Germline V CDR1 and CDR2: LGHNA, YSLEER. V lost 1 base, J lost 1 base, and 10 bases lay in between. CDR3 length equals 16 residues. CDR3 amino acids: CASSQGVPKTNEKLFF. CDR3 nucleotides: TGCGCCAGCAGCCAAGGGGTGCCCAAAACTAATGAAAAACTGTTTTTT.

The chain links TRBV11-2 to TRBJ2-7, with D tentatively TRBD1 or TRBD2 (5 bases each). Germline V lookup: CDR1 SGHAT, CDR2 FQNNGV. The V gene lost 5 bases and the J gene lost 2 bases, with 13 bases spanning the gap. The CDR3 has 14 amino acids. CDR3 DNA: TGTGCCAGCAGCCCTCTGGGACGAACCTACGAGCAGTACTTC. As protein: CASSPLGRTYEQYF.

Of note for this clone: Additional DNA sequences in this sample encode the identical CDR3. This chain uses TRBV27 with TRBJ1-1; no reliable D call. Germline V gene data show CDR1 as MNHEY and CDR2 as SMNVEV (reference sequence). The CDR3 spans 13 residues. V lost 5 bases, J lost 1 base, and 8 bases lay in between. The DNA of the CDR3 is TGTGCCAGCAGTGTTCCGGGGAACACTGAAGCTTTCTTT. The encoded protein is CASSVPGNTEAFF.

This clone was detected once. This chain uses TRBV4-2 with TRBJ1-3; D unresolved. This CDR3 is built from 17 residues. The germline CDR1 and CDR2 sequences are LGHNA and YNFKEQ. Trimming shortened V by 1 base and J by 1 base, and 14 bases separated the two germline ends. CDR3 sequence: CASSQVKTWASGNTIYF. CDR3 sequence (DNA): TGTGCCAGCAGCCAAGTTAAAACCTGGGCGTCTGGAAACACCATATATTTT.

In its sample, this clone was seen once. Within the sample, other DNA sequences also encode this same CDR3. This chain joins TRBV28 and TRBJ1-2; tentative D call: TRBD1 (5 bases). Trimming removed 5 bases at V and 4 bases at J, with 8 bases between. The CDR3 is 12 residues long. Germline V CDR1 and CDR2: MDHEN, SYDVKM. CDR3 nucleotides: TGTGCCAGCAGTCGGGGCGGCTATGGCTACACCTTC. Amino acids: CASSRGGYGYTF.